This TCR beta chain was captured by sequencing in a study of T-cell memory formation after mild COVID-19. V shed 0 bases, J shed 0 bases, and the junction held 5 bases outside the gene matches. This CDR3 has 17 amino acids. The germline V gene encodes CDR1 LGHNA and CDR2 YSLEER. TCRdb reanalysed the 5' RACE reads using MiXCR and keeps one entry per CDR3 protein. Of around 440,000 distinct CDR3 sequences listed, over 15% are singletons. The sequence derives from an adult woman who had mild COVID-19 (a few samples of this study predate the infection). Cell type and time point are not known. The sequencing sample was made of PBMCs or a T cell subset sorted from them (not recorded which). The chain combines TRBV4-3 with TRBJ2-1; 7 positions agree with TRBD2. CDR3 region: CASSQDSGRTSYNEQFF. CDR3 nucleotide sequence: TGCGCCAGCAGCCAAGATAGCGGGCGGACCTCCTACAATGAGCAGTTCTTC.